This T cell receptor (beta chain) was observed in a study of blood T cell repertoires in COVID-19. Study-wide background: The United States, Italy and Spain supplied acute and convalescent COVID-19 samples. PBMCs, B-cell-depleted T cells, or T cells provided the cDNA or gDNA that made up the material.

The V gene lost 5 bases and the J gene lost 6 bases, with 14 bases spanning the gap. The CDR3 is made up of 13 amino acids. Per the germline V gene, CDR1 is SGHRS and CDR2 is YFSETQ. Assay: immunoSEQ multiplex PCR; the TCRdb copy retains only in-frame clones and omits some. The sample yields 490,000 or so clones, roughly nine tenths seen once. This study enrolled people aged about 18 to 100 from about two dozen US geographic areas. The rearrangement joins TRBV5-1 to TRBJ1-2; D might be TRBD1 (6 bases). The sample comprised PBMCs or T cells enriched from blood (not recorded which). The receptor's source is a woman aged 55-70 years who had recovered from COVID-19. The CDR3 loop reads CASSLGGADGYTF. The CDR3 bases are TGCGCCAGCAGTCTGGGGGGGGCTGATGGCTACACCTTC.